These 10 T cell receptor beta chains originate from one sample sequenced in a study of beta chain features in type 1 diabetes. Expressed TCRB transcripts were sequenced because the entire RNA isolate underwent reverse transcription. Libraries were prepared by immunoSEQ multiplex PCR; TCRdb keeps only in-frame clonotypes and omits some of them. The sample records 200,000 to 250,000 clones, roughly 30% being singletons. The sample taken for sequencing was central memory CD4+ T cells from blood. These receptors all stem from a man between 25 and 39 years old in good health.

This clone was counted a few times. The gene calls are TRBV6-1 and TRBJ1-6; D may be TRBD1 (5 bases). The V gene's germline CDR1 is MNHNS and CDR2 SASEGT. The CDR3 has 14 residues. Trimming left V 8 bases short and J 7 bases short, with 15 bases between. The CDR3 region is CASLRDWGNSPLHF. CDR3 bases: TGTGCCAGCCTGAGGGACTGGGGGAATTCACCCCTCCACTTT.

The rearrangement joins TRBV7-6 to TRBJ2-7; weak D call: TRBD2 (5 bases). CDR1 SGHVS and CDR2 FNYEAQ come from the germline V gene. The CDR3 is made up of 15 amino acids. V lost 1 base, J lost 1 base, and 11 bases lay in between. CDR3 coding DNA: TGTGCCAGCAGCTTAGATGAGGGCTTGTCCTACGAGCAGTACTTC. Translated, it gives CASSLDEGLSYEQYF.

The sample holds a few counts of this clone. This chain links TRBV5-1 with TRBJ2-3, with D maybe TRBD1 (6 bases). V lost 0 bases to trimming and J lost 2 bases, with 7 bases between them. Per germline, CDR1 SGHRS and CDR2 YFSETQ. CDR3 length: 14 residues. CDR3 amino acids: CASSLGDTTDTQYF. In DNA, the CDR3 is TGCGCCAGCAGCTTGGGGGACACCACAGATACGCAGTATTTT.

V usage is TRBV11-2 and J usage is TRBJ2-7; either TRBD1 or TRBD2 may fit D (5 bases each). CDR1 SGHAT and CDR2 FQNNGV come from the germline V gene. CDR3 size: 14 residues. V was shortened by 5 bases and J by 2 bases, with 13 bases between the two germline ends. DNA for the CDR3: TGTGCCAGCAGCCCTCGGGGCGGGCCCTACGAGCAGTACTTC. Translating gives CASSPRGGPYEQYF.

This clone has just a few counts. The V and J genes are TRBV14 and TRBJ1-2; 10 bases agree with TRBD1. Germline V lookup: CDR1 SGHDN, CDR2 FVKESK. The trim removed 3 bases at V and 2 bases at J, leaving 0 bases unmatched. The CDR3 length is 14 residues. As DNA, the CDR3 is TGTGCCAGCAGCCAGGGACAGGGGAACTATGGCTACACCTTC. This gives the protein CASSQGQGNYGYTF.

A note on this clone: This CDR3 is also generated by other DNA sequences in the sample. This chain joins TRBV30 and TRBJ2-5; D unresolved. Germline CDR1 and CDR2: GTSNPN and SVGIG (reference sequence). V shed 4 bases and J shed 5 bases, with 5 bases lying between them. The length of the CDR3 is 10 residues. CDR3: CAWKRETQYF. CDR3 DNA sequence: TGTGCCTGGAAAAGGGAGACCCAGTACTTC.

The chain is built from TRBV5-1 and TRBJ1-1; D unresolved. The CDR3 runs to 14 residues. The germline gives CDR1 SGHRS, CDR2 YFSETQ. The V and J ends lost 0 bases and 3 bases respectively, with 9 bases between them. As DNA, the CDR3 is TGCGCCAGCAGCTTGGAGGAAGGGTACACTGAAGCTTTCTTT. It translates to CASSLEEGYTEAFF. Supplemented by reference TRBV5-1 and TRBJ1-1, the full variable domain reads KAGVTQTPRYLIKTRGQQVTLSCSPISGHRSVSWYQQTPGQGLQFLFEYFSETQRNKGNFPGRFSGRQFSNSRSEMNVSTLELGDSALYLCASSLEEGYTEAFFGQGTRLTVV.

Only a few counts were recorded for this clone. The chain employs TRBV28 and TRBJ2-3, with no clear D. CDR1 and CDR2 from the germline V gene are MDHEN and SYDVKM. V dropped 3 bases and J dropped 4 bases, with 5 bases sitting between them. The CDR3 consists of 12 residues. CDR3 amino acids: CASSFSSDTQYF. The CDR3 bases are TGTGCCAGCAGTTTTAGTTCAGATACGCAGTATTTT.

This clone was counted a few times. This rearrangement joins TRBV7-2 to TRBJ2-5; 8 bases are a match to TRBD2. The CDR3 has 16 residues. Germline V lookup: CDR1 SGHTA, CDR2 FQGNSA. J lost 2 bases, V lost 2 bases, and 7 bases had no gene match. Here the CDR3 DNA reads TGTGCCAGCAGCTTAAGTAGCGGGGCTTCTCAAGAGACCCAGTACTTC. Amino acids: CASSLSSGASQETQYF.

About this clone: The same CDR3 can be traced to other DNA sequences in this sample. The chain uses TRBV5-6 and TRBJ2-1; no firm D call. The CDR3 spans 14 residues. Germline CDR1 SGHDT, CDR2 YYEEEE. V dropped 1 base and J dropped 2 bases, with 7 bases sitting between them. As DNA, the CDR3 is TGTGCCAGCAGCTTGTGGCAGGCCTACAATGAGCAGTTCTTC. Residues: CASSLWQAYNEQFF. The complete variable domain, with remaining parts taken from reference TRBV5-6 and TRBJ2-1, reads DAGVTQSPTHLIKTRGQQVTLRCSPKSGHDTVSWYQQALGQGPQFIFQYYEEEERQRGNFPDRFSGHQFPNYSSELNVNALLLGDSALYLCASSLWQAYNEQFFGPGTRLTVL.